Listed below are T cell receptor beta chains from one sample, sequenced in a study of blood T cell repertoires in COVID-19. Repertoires were generated with immunoSEQ multiplex PCR, while TCRdb's copy carries only in-frame clones and drops some. The sample includes 120,000 to 150,000 clones, 65% to 85% of them seen just once. Sequencing used peripheral blood. These receptors originate from a human donor in a cohort sampled during active COVID-19. Both conserved end residues are part of each CDR3. A D gene is named only where the DNA matches it firmly. The size entry is marked missing in some rows and otherwise reads once, few, many or a size class.

J,V,D,size,CDR3,DNA
TRBJ1-6,TRBV9,NA,NA,CASSPRGGRSYNSPLHF,TGTGCCAGCAGCCCGAGGGGGGGGCGCTCCTATAATTCACCCCTCCACTTT
TRBJ2-7,TRBV7-9,TRBD2,NA,CASSPSSGGFSYEQYF,TGTGCCAGCAGCCCTTCTAGCGGGGGGTTTTCCTACGAGCAGTACTTC
TRBJ1-1,TRBV5-4,TRBD1,once,CASSPRDSEAFF,TGTGCCAGCAGCCCCCGGGACAGCGAAGCTTTCTTT
TRBJ1-5,TRBV2,NA,NA,CASSEIIPGDSNQPQHF,TGTGCCAGCAGTGAAATTATTCCAGGGGATAGCAATCAGCCCCAGCATTTT
TRBJ1-5,TRBV7-6,NA,NA,CASSPREGGNQPQHF,TGTGCCAGCAGCCCCCGGGAGGGGGGCAATCAGCCCCAGCATTTT
TRBJ2-1,TRBV10-1,TRBD2,NA,CASSAVAGGFNEQFF,TGCGCCAGCAGTGCGGTAGCGGGGGGTTTCAATGAGCAGTTCTTC
TRBJ1-1,TRBV18,NA,NA,CASSPRHFEAFF,TGTGCCAGCTCACCGAGACATTTTGAAGCTTTCTTT
TRBJ2-1,TRBV6-2/TRBV6-3,TRBD1,NA,CASSYVPGTGYDGEQFF,TGTGCCAGCAGTTACGTCCCCGGGACAGGTTATGACGGTGAGCAGTTCTTC
TRBJ1-1,TRBV7-9,TRBD1,NA,CASSSTGGGTEAFF,TGTGCCAGCAGCTCAACAGGGGGAGGAACTGAAGCTTTCTTT
TRBJ1-6,TRBV5-1,NA,NA,CASSSEGNNSPLHF,TGCGCCAGCAGCTCGGAGGGGAACAATTCACCCCTCCACTTT
TRBJ2-2,TRBV5-1,NA,few,CASWVGGANTGELFF,TGCGCCAGCTGGGTTGGAGGGGCGAACACCGGGGAGCTGTTTTTT
TRBJ1-2,TRBV11-3,NA,NA,CASSLGEEVNYGYTF,TGTGCCAGCAGCTTAGGGGAGGAAGTTAACTATGGCTACACCTTC
TRBJ1-4,TRBV5-1,TRBD1,NA,CASSLQGVNEKLFF,TGCGCCAGCAGCTTACAGGGGGTTAATGAAAAACTGTTTTTT
TRBJ1-6,TRBV7-9,TRBD1,few,CASSLGTVYNSPLHF,TGTGCCAGCAGCCTAGGGACAGTTTATAATTCACCCCTCCACTTT
TRBJ2-3,TRBV19,TRBD2,NA,CASSLSGGPTDTQYF,TGTGCCAGTAGTCTAAGCGGGGGGCCGACAGATACGCAGTATTTT
TRBJ2-5,TRBV19,TRBD2,NA,CASRRAGSETQYF,TGTGCCAGTAGGCGAGCGGGGAGTGAGACCCAGTACTTC
TRBJ2-7,TRBV6-5,NA,NA,CASSSRIGDEQYF,TGTGCCAGCAGTTCTAGAATAGGGGACGAGCAGTACTTC
TRBJ2-5,TRBV18,TRBD2,NA,CASSPVSGGPSSQETQYF,TGTGCCAGCTCACCAGTTAGCGGGGGCCCGTCCTCTCAAGAGACCCAGTACTTC
TRBJ2-1,TRBV29-1,NA,NA,CSVEDVSGPYNEQFF,TGCAGCGTTGAAGATGTGAGCGGTCCCTACAATGAGCAGTTCTTC
TRBJ2-2,TRBV5-1,NA,NA,CASSTKSPTGELFF,TGCGCCAGCAGCACTAAGTCCCCAACCGGGGAGCTGTTTTTT
TRBJ2-1,TRBV10-3,TRBD1,NA,CAISKDRTDNEQFF,TGTGCCATCAGTAAGGACAGGACAGACAATGAGCAGTTCTTC
TRBJ1-5,TRBV6-5,TRBD1,NA,CASSTRGLDQPQHF,TGTGCCAGCAGTACCAGGGGGCTCGATCAGCCCCAGCATTTT
TRBJ1-2,TRBV5-4,TRBD1,NA,CASSPRQGSYGYTF,TGTGCCAGCAGCCCCCGACAGGGTTCGTATGGCTACACCTTC
TRBJ1-1,TRBV19,NA,NA,CASSIGSGVEAFF,TGTGCCAGTAGTATTGGGTCAGGGGTTGAAGCTTTCTTT
TRBJ2-5,TRBV11-2,TRBD2,few,CASSLVVSGGRETQYF,TGTGCCAGCAGCTTAGTAGTTAGCGGGGGTCGGGAGACCCAGTACTTC
TRBJ2-1,TRBV7-7,TRBD1,NA,CASSPGTGPSSYNEQFF,TGTGCTAGCAGCCCGGGGACAGGTCCGAGCTCCTACAATGAGCAGTTCTTC
TRBJ2-7,TRBV2,TRBD1,few,CASLKGQGAREQYF,TGTGCCAGCTTAAAGGGGCAGGGGGCAAGGGAGCAGTACTTC
TRBJ1-2,TRBV2,TRBD1,NA,CASRGQGTIYGYTF,TGTGCCAGCAGGGGACAGGGGACCATCTATGGCTACACCTTC
TRBJ1-1,TRBV19,NA,NA,CASSISGPNEGAFF,TGTGCCAGTAGTATCTCTGGACCTAACGAGGGAGCTTTCTTT
TRBJ1-5,TRBV5-1,NA,NA,CASSLDGDSNQPQHF,TGCGCCAGCAGCTTGGACGGAGATAGCAATCAGCCCCAGCATTTT
TRBJ2-2,TRBV5-5,TRBD1,NA,CASSAHRGSTGELFF,TGTGCCAGCAGCGCCCACAGGGGGTCCACCGGGGAGCTGTTTTTT
TRBJ2-5,TRBV10-3,NA,once,CAISESTPETQYF,TGTGCCATCAGTGAGTCGACTCCTGAGACCCAGTACTTC
TRBJ1-6,TRBV28,TRBD1,NA,CASSLRGGNNSPLHF,TGTGCCAGCAGTTTGAGAGGGGGCAATAATTCACCCCTCCACTTT
TRBJ1-5,TRBV5-8,NA,NA,CASSLGTRKNQPQHF,TGTGCCAGCAGCTTGGGGACACGGAAAAATCAGCCCCAGCATTTT
TRBJ1-1,TRBV12-3/TRBV12-4,NA,NA,CASRGGTKIEAFF,TGTGCCAGCAGGGGAGGGACAAAAATTGAAGCTTTCTTT
TRBJ2-1,TRBV15,TRBD2,NA,CATSRDSSGSSYNEQFF,TGTGCCACCAGCAGAGATTCCAGCGGGAGCTCCTACAATGAGCAGTTCTTC
TRBJ1-4,TRBV28,TRBD1,NA,CASSSRGQGTTNEKLFF,TGTGCCAGCAGTTCCCGGGGACAGGGTACTACTAATGAAAAACTGTTTTTT
TRBJ1-6,TRBV3-1/TRBV3-2,NA,NA,CASSASLWSSYNSPLHF,TGTGCCAGCAGCGCCTCTCTGTGGAGCTCCTATAATTCACCCCTCCACTTT
TRBJ2-2,TRBV18,TRBD2,NA,CASSPQIAGNTGELFF,TGTGCCAGCTCACCACAGATAGCGGGGAACACCGGGGAGCTGTTTTTT
TRBJ1-1,TRBV29-1,TRBD1,NA,CSVDKQGSVTEAFF,TGCAGCGTTGACAAACAGGGGTCGGTCACTGAAGCTTTCTTT
TRBJ2-1,TRBV24-1,TRBD1,NA,CATSDVRGQGFNEQFF,TGTGCCACCAGTGATGTTAGGGGACAGGGATTTAATGAGCAGTTCTTC
TRBJ1-4,TRBV19,NA,NA,CASSIGTTSNEKLFF,TGTGCCAGTAGTATAGGGACAACATCTAATGAAAAACTGTTTTTT
TRBJ1-5,TRBV28,TRBD1,few,CATWTGNQPQHF,TGTGCCACCTGGACAGGGAATCAGCCCCAGCATTTT
TRBJ2-1,TRBV4-2,TRBD1,NA,CASSQGQGAIYEQFF,TGTGCCAGCAGCCAAGGACAGGGGGCGATCTATGAGCAGTTCTTC
TRBJ2-2,TRBV3-1/TRBV3-2,NA,once,CASSLERPGELFF,TGTGCCAGCAGCCTCGAGCGGCCCGGGGAGCTGTTTTTT
TRBJ1-1,TRBV19,NA,NA,CASSPLGGGNTEAFF,TGTGCCAGTAGCCCTCTGGGGGGGGGTAACACTGAAGCTTTCTTT